Listed below are T cell receptor beta chains from one sample, sequenced in a study of blood T cell repertoires in COVID-19. The protocol was immunoSEQ multiplex PCR, while the TCRdb copy is restricted to in-frame clones and leaves out a portion. The table has over 200,000 clones, about 87% seen once. Sequencing input: peripheral blood. These receptor sequences come from a man aged 60 to 69 who had recovered from COVID-19. The CDR3 runs from the conserved cysteine through the conserved F or W.

>TRBJ1-2|TRBV2
CASSLQGRVSGNGYTF
>TRBJ2-1|TRBV9
CASSVEGGSYNEQFF
>TRBJ2-1|TRBV19
CASATSGTTRSYNEQFF
>TRBJ1-2|TRBV7-2
CASSLRDRARTF
>TRBJ1-2|TRBV7-3
CASSPDRGNYGYTF
>TRBJ2-3|TRBV10-1
CASSERRGGRSDTQYF
>TRBJ2-2|TRBV4-2
CASSHSSGGTNTGELFF
>TRBJ2-1|TRBV5-1
CASSSGTRGNEQFF
>TRBJ2-3|TRBV19
CASRPAGGRLTDTQYF
>TRBJ2-1|TRBV9
CASSQGLAGYEQFF
>TRBJ2-7|TRBV7-9
CASSLDADEQYF
>TRBJ1-4|TRBV12-3/TRBV12-4
CASSFAEGEKLFF
>TRBJ1-1|TRBV19
CASSTGQGSNTEAFF